This entry features one T cell receptor (beta chain) sequence. No antigen is known for it. No qualities accompany the bases; no much larger clone lies one base away. This entry belongs to a study of T cell changes during pregnancy in multiple sclerosis (dated by TCRdb to between 2019 and 2020). Looking at the study overall: The study looked at changes in the T cell repertoire across pregnancy in women with multiple sclerosis.

Library prep was done by the immunoSEQ multiplex PCR assay. This is the immuneACCESS table as TCRdb keeps it, with only in-frame sequences that have V and J called. A part of the clones is gone; compared with another copy, unresolved V genes explain less than half, and the rest is unexplained. This sample is represented by 37,000 or so clones; over 90% of them were singletons. Clones ranked in the top ten supply approximately 0.38% of the sample. CDR1 and CDR2, looked up from the germline V gene, are ENHRY and SYGVKD. Trimming removed 7 bases from V and 8 bases from J, leaving 33 bases between the germline ends. The CDR3 starts with the cysteine, ends with the phenylalanine, and has 19 residues. Only the CDR3 portion is preserved as DNA: 57 bases, with reading frame beginning at the first base.

The V and J genes are TRBV10-3 and TRBJ2-1; the D segment could be TRBD1, given 7 matching bases. The origin of this receptor is a female donor with multiple sclerosis, enrolled in a pregnancy study. Sample: CD4+ T cells from peripheral blood mononuclear cells, taken in the second trimester of pregnancy. The CDR3 reads as follows: CAITHLKGTQGGVIDEQFF. At the DNA level, the sequence is TGTGCCATCACCCACTTAAAGGGCACCCAGGGGGGTGTCATTGATGAGCAGTTCTTC.